This T cell receptor (beta chain) came from a study of T cells in Graves' hyperthyroidism and ophthalmopathy. Germline CDR1 reads SEHNR; CDR2 reads FQNEAQ (reference sequence). Trimming cost V 5 bases and J 2 bases, with 13 bases left between them. This CDR3 spans 14 amino acids. This clonotype was seen repeatedly, ten times or more. Patients aged 18 to 65 with hyperthyroidism were newly diagnosed, with duration under 2 months. PBMCs came from less than 11 ml fresh peripheral blood. The CDR3 regions of TCR beta were amplified from RNA transcripts. In the first-round RT-PCR of the TCR CDR3, the HTBI primer set was used. TCRdb processed the multiplex PCR reads anew with MiXCR; each CDR3 protein has one entry. The sample yields some 600,000 distinct CDR3 sequences, approximately 15% seen once.

This TCR came from a woman younger than 45 with Graves' hyperthyroidism that later progressed to Graves' ophthalmopathy. Source material: blood. The chain employs TRBV7-9 and TRBJ2-7, with a weak D call TRBD2 (5 bases). The CDR3 sequence: CASSNRRDTYEQYF. The DNA for the CDR3 is TGTGCCAGCAGCAACAGACGGGATACCTACGAGCAGTACTTC.